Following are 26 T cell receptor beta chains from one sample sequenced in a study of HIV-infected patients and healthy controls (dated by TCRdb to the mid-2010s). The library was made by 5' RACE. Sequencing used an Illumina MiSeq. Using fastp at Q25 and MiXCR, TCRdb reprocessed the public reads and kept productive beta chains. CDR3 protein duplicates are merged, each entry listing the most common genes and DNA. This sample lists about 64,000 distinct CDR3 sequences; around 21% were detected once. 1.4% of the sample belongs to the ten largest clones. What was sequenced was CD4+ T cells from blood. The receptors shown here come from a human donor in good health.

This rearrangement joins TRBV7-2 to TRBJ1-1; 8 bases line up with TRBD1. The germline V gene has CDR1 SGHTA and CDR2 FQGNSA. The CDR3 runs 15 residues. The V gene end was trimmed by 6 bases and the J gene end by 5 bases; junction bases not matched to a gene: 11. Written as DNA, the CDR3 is TGTGCCAGCAGTCGCGACGGACAGGGAAGTACTGAAGCTTTCTTT. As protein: CASSRDGQGSTEAFF. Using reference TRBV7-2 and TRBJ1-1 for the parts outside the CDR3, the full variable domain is GAGVSQSPSNKVTEKGKDVELRCDPISGHTALYWYRQSLGQGLEFLIYFQGNSAPDKSGLPSDRFSAERTGGSVSTLTIQRTQQEDSAVYLCASSRDGQGSTEAFFGQGTRLTVV.

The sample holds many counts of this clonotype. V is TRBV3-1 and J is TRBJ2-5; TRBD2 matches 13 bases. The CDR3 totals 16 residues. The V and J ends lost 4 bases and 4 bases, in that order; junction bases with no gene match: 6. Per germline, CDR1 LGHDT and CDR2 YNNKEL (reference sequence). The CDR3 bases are TGTGCCAGCAGCCCTGGGACTAGCGGGACTGGAGAGACCCAGTACTTC. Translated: CASSPGTSGTGETQYF.

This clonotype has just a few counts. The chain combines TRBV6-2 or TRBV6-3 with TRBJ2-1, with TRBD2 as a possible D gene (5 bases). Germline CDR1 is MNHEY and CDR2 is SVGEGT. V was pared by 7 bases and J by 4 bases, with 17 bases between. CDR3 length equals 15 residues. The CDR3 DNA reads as TGTGCCAGCACGCGGTGGGAGACGGATTACAATGAGCAGTTCTTC. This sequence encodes CASTRWETDYNEQFF.

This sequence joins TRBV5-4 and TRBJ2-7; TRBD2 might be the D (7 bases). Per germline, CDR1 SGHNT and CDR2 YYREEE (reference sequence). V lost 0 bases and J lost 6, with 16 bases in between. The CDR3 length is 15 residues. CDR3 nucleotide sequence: TGTGCCAGCAGCTTGGATGGGGGGGCAAATCGCGAGCAGTACTTC. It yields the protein CASSLDGGANREQYF.

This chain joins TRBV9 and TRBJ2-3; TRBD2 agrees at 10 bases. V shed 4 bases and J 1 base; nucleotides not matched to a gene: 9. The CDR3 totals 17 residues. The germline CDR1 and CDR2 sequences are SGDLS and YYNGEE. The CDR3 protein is CASSPRTSGKRTDTQYF. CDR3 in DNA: TGTGCCAGCAGCCCCCGGACTAGCGGAAAACGCACAGATACGCAGTATTTT.

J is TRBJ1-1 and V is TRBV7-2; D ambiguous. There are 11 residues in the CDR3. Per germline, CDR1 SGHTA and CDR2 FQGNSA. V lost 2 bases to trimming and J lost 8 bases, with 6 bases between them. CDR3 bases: TGTGCCAGCAGCTTAAGGCAAGAAGCTTTCTTT. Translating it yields CASSLRQEAFF.

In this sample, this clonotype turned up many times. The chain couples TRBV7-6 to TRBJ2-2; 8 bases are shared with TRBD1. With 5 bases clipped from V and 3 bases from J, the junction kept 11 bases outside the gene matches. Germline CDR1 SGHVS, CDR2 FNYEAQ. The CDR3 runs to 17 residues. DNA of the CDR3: TGTGCCAGCAGCCAATATTTCCAGGGGGCGGACACCGGGGAGCTGTTTTTT. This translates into CASSQYFQGADTGELFF.

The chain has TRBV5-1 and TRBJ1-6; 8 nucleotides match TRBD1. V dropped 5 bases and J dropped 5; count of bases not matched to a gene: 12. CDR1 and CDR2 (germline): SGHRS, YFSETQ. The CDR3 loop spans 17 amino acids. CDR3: CASSWKSTGDDNSPLHF. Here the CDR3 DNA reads TGCGCCAGCAGTTGGAAATCGACAGGGGACGATAATTCACCCCTCCACTTT. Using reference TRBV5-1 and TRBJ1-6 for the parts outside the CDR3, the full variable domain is KAGVTQTPRYLIKTRGQQVTLSCSPISGHRSVSWYQQTPGQGLQFLFEYFSETQRNKGNFPGRFSGRQFSNSRSEMNVSTLELGDSALYLCASSWKSTGDDNSPLHFGNGTRLTVT.

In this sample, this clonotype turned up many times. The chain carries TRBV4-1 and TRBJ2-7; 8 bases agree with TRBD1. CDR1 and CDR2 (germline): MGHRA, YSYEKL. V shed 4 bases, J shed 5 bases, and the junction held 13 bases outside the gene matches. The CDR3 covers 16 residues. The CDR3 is CASSLLRTGKPHEQYF. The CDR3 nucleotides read TGCGCCAGCAGCCTCCTCAGGACAGGGAAACCCCACGAGCAGTACTTC.

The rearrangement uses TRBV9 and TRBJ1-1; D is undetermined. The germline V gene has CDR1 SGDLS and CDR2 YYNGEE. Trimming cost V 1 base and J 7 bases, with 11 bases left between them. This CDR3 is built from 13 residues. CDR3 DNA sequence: TGTGCCAGCAGCGTATCGCCCCAGTTTGAAGCTTTCTTT. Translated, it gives CASSVSPQFEAFF.

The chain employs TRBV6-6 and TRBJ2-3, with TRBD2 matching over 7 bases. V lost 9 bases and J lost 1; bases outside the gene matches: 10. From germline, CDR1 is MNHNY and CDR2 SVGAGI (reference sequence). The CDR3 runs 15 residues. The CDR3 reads CASNGAGVGTDTQYF. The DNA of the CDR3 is TGTGCCAGTAACGGGGCGGGAGTGGGCACAGATACGCAGTATTTT.

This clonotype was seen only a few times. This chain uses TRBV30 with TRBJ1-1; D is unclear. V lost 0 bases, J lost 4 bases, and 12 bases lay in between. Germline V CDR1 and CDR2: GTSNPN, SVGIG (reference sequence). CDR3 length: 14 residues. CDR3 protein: CAWSVSGMGTEAFF. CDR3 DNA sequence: TGTGCCTGGAGTGTCTCGGGGATGGGCACTGAAGCTTTCTTT. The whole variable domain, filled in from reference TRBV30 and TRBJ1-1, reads SQTIHQWPATLVQPVGSPLSLECTVEGTSNPNLYWYRQAAGRGLQLLFYSVGIGQISSEVPQNLSASRPQDRQFILSSKKLLLSDSGFYLCAWSVSGMGTEAFFGQGTRLTVV.

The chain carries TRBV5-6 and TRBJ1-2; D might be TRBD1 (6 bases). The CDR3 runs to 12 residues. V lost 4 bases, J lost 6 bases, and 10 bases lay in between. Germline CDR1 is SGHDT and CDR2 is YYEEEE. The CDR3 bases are TGTGCCAGCAGCCGCCGGACAGATGGCTACACCTTC. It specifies CASSRRTDGYTF.

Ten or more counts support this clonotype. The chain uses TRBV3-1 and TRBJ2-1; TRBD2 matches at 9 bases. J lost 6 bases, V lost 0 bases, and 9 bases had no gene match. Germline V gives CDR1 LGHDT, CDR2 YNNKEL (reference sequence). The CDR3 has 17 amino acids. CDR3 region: CASSQEPFSGRGNEQFF. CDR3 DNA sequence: TGTGCCAGCAGCCAAGAACCCTTTAGCGGGAGAGGCAATGAGCAGTTCTTC.

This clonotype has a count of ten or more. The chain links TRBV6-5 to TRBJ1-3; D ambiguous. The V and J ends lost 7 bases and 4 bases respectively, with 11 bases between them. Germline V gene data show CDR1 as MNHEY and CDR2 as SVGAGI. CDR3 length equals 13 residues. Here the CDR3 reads CASTRSRGNTIYF. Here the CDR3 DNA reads TGTGCCAGCACCCGATCAAGGGGAAACACCATATATTTT.

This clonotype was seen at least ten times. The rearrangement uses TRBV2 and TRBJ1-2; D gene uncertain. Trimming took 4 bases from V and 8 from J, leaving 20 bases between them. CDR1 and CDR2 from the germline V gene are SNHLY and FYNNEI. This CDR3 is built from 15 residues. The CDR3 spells CASSALPTGFQGYTF. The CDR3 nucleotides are TGTGCCAGCAGTGCCCTACCGACCGGTTTTCAGGGCTACACCTTC.

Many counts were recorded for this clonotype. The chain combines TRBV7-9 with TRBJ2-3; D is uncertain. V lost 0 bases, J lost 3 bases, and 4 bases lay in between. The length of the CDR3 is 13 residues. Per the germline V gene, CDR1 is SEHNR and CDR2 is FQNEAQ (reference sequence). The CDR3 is CASSLAVTDTQYF. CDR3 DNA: TGTGCCAGCAGCTTAGCGGTAACAGATACGCAGTATTTT.

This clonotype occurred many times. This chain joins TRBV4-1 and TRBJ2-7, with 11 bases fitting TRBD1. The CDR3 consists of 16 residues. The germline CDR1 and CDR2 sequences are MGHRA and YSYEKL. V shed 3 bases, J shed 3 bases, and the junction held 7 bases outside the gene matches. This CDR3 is CASSHAGTGGFYEQYF. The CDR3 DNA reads TGCGCCAGCAGCCACGCAGGGACAGGGGGATTCTACGAGCAGTACTTC.

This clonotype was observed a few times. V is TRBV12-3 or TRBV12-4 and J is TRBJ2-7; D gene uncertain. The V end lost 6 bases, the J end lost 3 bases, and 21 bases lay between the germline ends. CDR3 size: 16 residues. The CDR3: CASSHMIRLPHYEQYF. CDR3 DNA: TGTGCCAGCAGCCATATGATCCGGTTACCTCACTACGAGCAGTACTTC.

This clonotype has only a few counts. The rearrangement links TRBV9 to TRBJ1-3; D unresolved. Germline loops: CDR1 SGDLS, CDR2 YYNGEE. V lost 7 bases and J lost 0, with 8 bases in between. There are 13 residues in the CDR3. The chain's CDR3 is CASGRDSGNTIYF. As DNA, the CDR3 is TGTGCCAGCGGGAGAGACTCTGGAAACACCATATATTTT.

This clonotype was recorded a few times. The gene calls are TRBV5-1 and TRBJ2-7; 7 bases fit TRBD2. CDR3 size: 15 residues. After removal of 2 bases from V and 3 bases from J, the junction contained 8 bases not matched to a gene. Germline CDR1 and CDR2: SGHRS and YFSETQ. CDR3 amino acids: CASSFRAGESYEQYF. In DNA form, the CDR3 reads TGCGCCAGCAGCTTCCGCGCGGGGGAAAGCTACGAGCAGTACTTC.

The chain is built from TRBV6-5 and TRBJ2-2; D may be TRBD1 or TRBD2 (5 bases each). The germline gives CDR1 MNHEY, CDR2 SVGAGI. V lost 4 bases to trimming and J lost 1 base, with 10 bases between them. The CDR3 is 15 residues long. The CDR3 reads CASSSGRRNTGELFF. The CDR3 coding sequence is TGTGCCAGCAGTTCGGGACGGCGGAACACCGGGGAGCTGTTTTTT.

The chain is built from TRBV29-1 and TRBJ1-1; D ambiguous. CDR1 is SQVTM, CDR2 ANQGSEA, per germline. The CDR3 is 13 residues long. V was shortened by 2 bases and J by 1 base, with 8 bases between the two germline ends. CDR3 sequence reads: CSVELQRNTEAFF. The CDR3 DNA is TGCAGCGTTGAATTACAGCGGAACACTGAAGCTTTCTTT.

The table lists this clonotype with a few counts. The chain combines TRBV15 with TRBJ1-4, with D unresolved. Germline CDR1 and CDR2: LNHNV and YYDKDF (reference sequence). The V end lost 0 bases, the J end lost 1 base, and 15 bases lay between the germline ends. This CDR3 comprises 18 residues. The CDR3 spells CATSRDKGSSVTNEKLFF. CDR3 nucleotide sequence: TGTGCCACCAGCAGAGATAAGGGATCGAGCGTAACTAATGAAAAACTGTTTTTT. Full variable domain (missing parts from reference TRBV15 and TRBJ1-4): DAMVIQNPRYQVTQFGKPVTLSCSQTLNHNVMYWYQQKSSQAPKLLFHYYDKDFNNEADTPDNFQSRRPNTSFCFLDIRSPGLGDTAMYLCATSRDKGSSVTNEKLFFGSGTQLSVL.

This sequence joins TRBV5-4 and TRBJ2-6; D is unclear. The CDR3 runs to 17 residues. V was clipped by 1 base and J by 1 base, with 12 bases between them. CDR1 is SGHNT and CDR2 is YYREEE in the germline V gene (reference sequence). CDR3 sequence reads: CASSLRGRWSGANVLTF. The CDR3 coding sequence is TGTGCCAGCAGCTTGAGAGGTCGGTGGTCTGGGGCCAACGTCCTGACTTTC. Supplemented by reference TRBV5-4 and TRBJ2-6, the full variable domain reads ETGVTQSPTHLIKTRGQQVTLRCSSQSGHNTVSWYQQALGQGPQFIFQYYREEENGRGNFPPRFSGLQFPNYSSELNVNALELDDSALYLCASSLRGRWSGANVLTFGAGSRLTVL.

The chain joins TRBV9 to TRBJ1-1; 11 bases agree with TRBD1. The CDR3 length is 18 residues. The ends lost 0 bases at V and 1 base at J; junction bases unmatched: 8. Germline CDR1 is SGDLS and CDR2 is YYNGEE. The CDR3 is CASSVAKGTGGKNTEAFF. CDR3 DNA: TGTGCCAGCAGCGTAGCTAAAGGGACAGGGGGTAAGAACACTGAAGCTTTCTTT.